The clone carrying this TCR beta chain was recorded at least ten times. What it recognizes is unknown. This entry comes from a study of Graves' ophthalmopathy and Graves' hyperthyroidism. Study-wide results and caveats: Also, most clonotypes expanded in the thyroid above 0.001 frequency appeared in blood. Sensitivity of roughly 88% and specificity of nearly 82% were achieved when a 13-signature model separated ophthalmopathy from stable hyperthyroidism.

Germline V gene data show CDR1 as DFQATT and CDR2 as SNEGSKA (reference sequence). This CDR3 contains 16 residues. The V segment lost 4 bases and the J segment 1 base; nucleotides outside the gene matches: 11. The sequenced template was RNA, covering the TCR beta CDR3 region. Second-round multiplex PCR came after first-round RT-PCR with HTBI primers. TCRdb analysed the multiplex PCR reads with MiXCR anew, one entry per CDR3 protein. The data show about half a million distinct CDR3 sequences, with about 15% seen just once and 9.5% to 10% held by the top ten. Having ophthalmopathy, the donors showed moderate-to-severe activity, CAS ≥3 and NOSPECS ≥4, with disease lasting under 3 months.

The chain carries TRBV20-1 and TRBJ2-5, with 8 bases lining up with TRBD1. This clonotype originated in a woman between 25 and 40 years old with Graves' ophthalmopathy. Sequenced input: blood. CDR3 amino acids: CSATPIDRGLQETQYF. The CDR3 bases are TGCAGTGCTACCCCTATCGACAGGGGACTCCAAGAGACCCAGTACTTC.